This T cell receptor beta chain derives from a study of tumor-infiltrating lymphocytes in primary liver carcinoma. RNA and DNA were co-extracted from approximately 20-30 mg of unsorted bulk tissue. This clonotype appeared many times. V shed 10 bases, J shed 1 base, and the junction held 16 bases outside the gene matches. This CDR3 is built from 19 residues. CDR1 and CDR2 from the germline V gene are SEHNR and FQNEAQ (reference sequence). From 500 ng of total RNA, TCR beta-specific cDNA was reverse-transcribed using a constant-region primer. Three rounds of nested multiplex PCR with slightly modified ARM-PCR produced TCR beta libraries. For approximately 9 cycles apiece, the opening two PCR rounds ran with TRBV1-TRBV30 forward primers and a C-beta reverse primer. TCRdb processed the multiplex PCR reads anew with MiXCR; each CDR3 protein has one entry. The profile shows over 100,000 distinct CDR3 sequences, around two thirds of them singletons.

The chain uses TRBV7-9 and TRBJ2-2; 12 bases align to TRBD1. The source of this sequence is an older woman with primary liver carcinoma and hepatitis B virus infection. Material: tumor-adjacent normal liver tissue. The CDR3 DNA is TGTGCCACCACGGGACAGGGGGCGCTAAATGTCTGGAACACCGGGGAGCTGTTTTTT. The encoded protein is CATTGQGALNVWNTGELFF.